The rows below give T cell receptor beta chains drawn from one sample of a study of Graves' ophthalmopathy and Graves' hyperthyroidism. TCRdb re-analysed the multiplex PCR reads in MiXCR, keeping a single row per CDR3 protein. The sample has 900,000 to 1,200,000 distinct CDR3 sequences, 36% seen once. Sequencing input: peripheral blood or thyroid tissue (not recorded which). These receptors were obtained from an adult man with Graves' hyperthyroidism. The CDR3 runs from the conserved cysteine through the conserved F or W. The order of the fields is CDR3 length, V gene, J gene, clone size, D gene, CDR3 protein, CDR3 DNA. A D gene is named only where the DNA matches it firmly. Clone sizes are given selectively: once, few, many, or a class where the clone is expanded.

cdr3_length: 15; v_call: TRBV7-2; j_call: TRBJ1-1; clone_size: NA; d_call: NA; cdr3_aa: CASSFLLSRNTEAFF; cdr3_nt: TGTGCCAGCAGCTTTTTACTAAGCAGGAACACTGAAGCTTTCTTT
cdr3_length: 15; v_call: TRBV20-1; j_call: TRBJ2-7; clone_size: NA; d_call: TRBD2; cdr3_aa: CSAKGLAGSSYEQYF; cdr3_nt: TGCAGTGCTAAGGGCCTAGCGGGATCTTCCTACGAGCAGTACTTC
cdr3_length: 10; v_call: TRBV6-5; j_call: TRBJ2-5; clone_size: NA; d_call: NA; cdr3_aa: CAAPVETQYF; cdr3_nt: TGTGCCGCCCCCGTGGAGACCCAGTACTTC
cdr3_length: 17; v_call: TRBV7-8; j_call: TRBJ1-6; clone_size: NA; d_call: TRBD1; cdr3_aa: CASSLARDRLYNSPLHF; cdr3_nt: TGTGCCAGCAGCTTAGCCCGGGACAGATTGTATAATTCACCCCTCCACTTT
cdr3_length: 16; v_call: TRBV11-2; j_call: TRBJ1-6; clone_size: many; d_call: NA; cdr3_aa: CASSGNRLMNNSPLHF; cdr3_nt: TGTGCCAGCAGCGGAAACAGACTGATGAATAATTCACCCCTCCACTTT
cdr3_length: 14; v_call: TRBV10-3; j_call: TRBJ1-1; clone_size: NA; d_call: NA; cdr3_aa: CAISYTPQGTEAFF; cdr3_nt: TGTGCCATCAGTTACACGCCCCAGGGGACTGAAGCTTTCTTT
cdr3_length: 13; v_call: TRBV25-1; j_call: TRBJ2-5; clone_size: NA; d_call: NA; cdr3_aa: CASSVTGVEPQYF; cdr3_nt: TGTGCCAGCAGTGTGACGGGTGTGGAGCCCCAGTACTTC
cdr3_length: 16; v_call: TRBV10-2; j_call: TRBJ1-1; clone_size: NA; d_call: NA; cdr3_aa: CASRLGGDTTYTEAFF; cdr3_nt: TGTGCCAGCAGGCTAGGCGGGGACACTACCTACACTGAAGCTTTCTTT
cdr3_length: 16; v_call: TRBV5-1; j_call: TRBJ1-5; clone_size: NA; d_call: NA; cdr3_aa: CASSPDGGRRNQPQHF; cdr3_nt: TGCGCCAGCAGCCCGGACGGGGGCAGGCGCAATCAGCCCCAGCATTTT
cdr3_length: 16; v_call: TRBV29-1; j_call: TRBJ1-2; clone_size: many; d_call: NA; cdr3_aa: CSVEFFGQGPNYGYTF; cdr3_nt: TGCAGCGTTGAGTTTTTCGGGCAGGGGCCCAACTATGGCTACACCTTC
cdr3_length: 15; v_call: TRBV4-1; j_call: TRBJ2-5; clone_size: NA; d_call: NA; cdr3_aa: CASSQGGGPWETQYF; cdr3_nt: TGCGCCAGCAGCCAGGGAGGGGGGCCGTGGGAGACCCAGTACTTC
cdr3_length: 15; v_call: TRBV30; j_call: TRBJ1-5; clone_size: NA; d_call: TRBD1; cdr3_aa: CAWSRGQLVEQPQHF; cdr3_nt: TGTGCCTGGAGCCGGGGACAGCTCGTAGAGCAGCCCCAGCATTTT
cdr3_length: 12; v_call: TRBV19; j_call: TRBJ2-5; clone_size: NA; d_call: TRBD2; cdr3_aa: CGSGRVGETQYF; cdr3_nt: TGTGGCAGCGGGAGGGTCGGGGAGACCCAGTACTTC
cdr3_length: 13; v_call: TRBV19; j_call: TRBJ1-1; clone_size: many; d_call: NA; cdr3_aa: CASSPGRGAEAFF; cdr3_nt: TGTGCCAGTAGTCCCGGCCGGGGAGCTGAAGCTTTCTTT
cdr3_length: 15; v_call: TRBV2; j_call: TRBJ1-1; clone_size: NA; d_call: TRBD1; cdr3_aa: CASSVSGTGNTEAFF; cdr3_nt: TGTGCCAGCAGTGTATCCGGGACAGGGAACACTGAAGCTTTCTTT
cdr3_length: 15; v_call: TRBV25-1; j_call: TRBJ1-2; clone_size: NA; d_call: TRBD1; cdr3_aa: CATHETGSVNYGYTF; cdr3_nt: TGTGCCACTCACGAGACAGGGTCCGTTAACTATGGCTACACCTTC
cdr3_length: 17; v_call: TRBV7-9; j_call: TRBJ2-7; clone_size: many; d_call: NA; cdr3_aa: CASSQDRQGVGSYEQYF; cdr3_nt: TGTGCCAGCAGCCAAGATCGTCAGGGCGTGGGCTCCTACGAGCAGTACTTC